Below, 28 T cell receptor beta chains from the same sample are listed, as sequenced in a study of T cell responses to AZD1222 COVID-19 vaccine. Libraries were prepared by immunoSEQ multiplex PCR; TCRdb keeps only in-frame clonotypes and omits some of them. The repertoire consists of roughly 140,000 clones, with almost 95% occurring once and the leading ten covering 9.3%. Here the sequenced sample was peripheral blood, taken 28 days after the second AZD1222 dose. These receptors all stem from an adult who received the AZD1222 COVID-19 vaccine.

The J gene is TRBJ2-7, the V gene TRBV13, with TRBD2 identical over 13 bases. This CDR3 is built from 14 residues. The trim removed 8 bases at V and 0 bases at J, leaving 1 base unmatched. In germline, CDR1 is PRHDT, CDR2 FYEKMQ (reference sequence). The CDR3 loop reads CASRLAGGSYEQYV. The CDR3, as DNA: TGTGCCAGCCGACTAGCGGGGGGCTCCTACGAGCAGTACGTC.

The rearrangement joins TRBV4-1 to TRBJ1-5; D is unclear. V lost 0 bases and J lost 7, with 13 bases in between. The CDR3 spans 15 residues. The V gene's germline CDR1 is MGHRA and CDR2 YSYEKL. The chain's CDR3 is CASSQEERYRQPQHF. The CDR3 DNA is TGCGCCAGCAGCCAAGAAGAGCGATATAGGCAGCCCCAGCATTTT.

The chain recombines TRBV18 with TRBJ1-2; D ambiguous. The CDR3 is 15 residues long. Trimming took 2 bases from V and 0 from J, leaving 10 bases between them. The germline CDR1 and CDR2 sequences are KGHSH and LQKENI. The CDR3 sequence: CASSPTGDTNYGYTF. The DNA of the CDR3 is TGTGCCAGCTCACCAACCGGGGATACTAACTATGGCTACACCTTC.

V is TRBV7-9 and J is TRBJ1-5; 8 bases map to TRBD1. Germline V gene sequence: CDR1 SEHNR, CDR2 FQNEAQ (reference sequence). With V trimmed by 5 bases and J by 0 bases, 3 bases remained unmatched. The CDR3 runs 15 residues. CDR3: CASSRTGNSNQPQHF. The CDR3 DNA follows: TGTGCCAGCAGCCGGACAGGGAATAGCAATCAGCCCCAGCATTTT.

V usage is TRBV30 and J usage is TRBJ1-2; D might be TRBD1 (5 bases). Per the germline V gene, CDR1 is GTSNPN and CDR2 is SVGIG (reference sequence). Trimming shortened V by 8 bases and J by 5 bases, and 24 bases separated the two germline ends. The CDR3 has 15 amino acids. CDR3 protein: CAGEPLGEVGYGYTF. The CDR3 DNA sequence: TGTGCCGGCGAACCGTTAGGGGAAGTGGGATATGGCTACACCTTC.

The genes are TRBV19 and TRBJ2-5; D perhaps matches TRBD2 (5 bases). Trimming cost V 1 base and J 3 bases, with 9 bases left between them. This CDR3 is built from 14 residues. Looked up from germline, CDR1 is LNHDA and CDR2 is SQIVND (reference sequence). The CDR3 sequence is CASSIGIGEETQYF. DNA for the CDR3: TGTGCCAGTAGTATAGGGATCGGGGAAGAGACCCAGTACTTC.

DNA for the CDR3: TGTGCCAGTAGGGACAGTTCCACTGAAGCTTTCTTT. Translation: CASRDSSTEAFF. The chain employs TRBV19 and TRBJ1-1; weak D call: TRBD1 (6 bases). The CDR3 is 12 amino acids. Germline values: CDR1 LNHDA, CDR2 SQIVND (reference sequence). The V end lost 6 bases, the J end lost 4 bases, and 9 bases lay between the germline ends. The entire variable domain, with the rest obtained from reference TRBV19 and TRBJ1-1, is as follows: DGGITQSPKYLFRKEGQNVTLSCEQNLNHDAMYWYRQDPGQGLRLIYYSQIVNDFQKGDIAEGYSVSREKKESFPLTVTSAQKNPTAFYLCASRDSSTEAFFGQGTRLTVV.

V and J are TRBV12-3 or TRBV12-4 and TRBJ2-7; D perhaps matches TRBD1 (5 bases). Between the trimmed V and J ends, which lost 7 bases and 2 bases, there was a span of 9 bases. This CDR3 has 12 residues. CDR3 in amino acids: CASMDKAYEQYF. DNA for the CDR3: TGTGCCAGCATGGACAAAGCCTACGAGCAGTACTTC.

CDR3 sequence reads: CASTPASGRLFF. In DNA form, the CDR3 reads TGTGCCAGCACCCCGGCTTCCGGGAGACTGTTTTTT. The V gene is TRBV6-6, the J gene TRBJ1-4; no reliable D call. The germline V and J ends were trimmed by 7 bases and 13 bases, with 16 bases remaining between them. The germline V gene has CDR1 MNHNY and CDR2 SVGAGI (reference sequence). The CDR3 contains 12 residues.

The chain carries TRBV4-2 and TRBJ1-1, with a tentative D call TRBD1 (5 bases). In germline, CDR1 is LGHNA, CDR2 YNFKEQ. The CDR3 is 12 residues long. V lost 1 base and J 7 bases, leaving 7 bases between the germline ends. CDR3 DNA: TGTGCCAGCAGCCAAGGGGGGGATGAAGCTTTCTTT. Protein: CASSQGGDEAFF.

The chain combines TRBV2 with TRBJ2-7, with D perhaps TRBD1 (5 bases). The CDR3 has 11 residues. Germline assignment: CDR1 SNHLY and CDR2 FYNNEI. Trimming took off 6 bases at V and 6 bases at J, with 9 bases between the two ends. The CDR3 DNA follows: TGTGCCAGCAGAAGGGGCGCCGAGCAGTACTTC. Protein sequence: CASRRGAEQYF.

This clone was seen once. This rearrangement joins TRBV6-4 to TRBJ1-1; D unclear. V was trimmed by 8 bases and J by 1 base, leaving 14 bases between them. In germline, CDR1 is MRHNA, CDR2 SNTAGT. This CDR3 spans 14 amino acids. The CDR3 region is CASRKEASNTEAFF. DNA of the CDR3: TGTGCCAGCCGGAAGGAGGCCTCGAACACTGAAGCTTTCTTT.

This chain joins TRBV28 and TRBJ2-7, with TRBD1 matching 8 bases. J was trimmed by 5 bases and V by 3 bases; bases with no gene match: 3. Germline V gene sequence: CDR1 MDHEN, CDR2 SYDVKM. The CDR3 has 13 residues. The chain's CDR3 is CASSFADRDEQYV. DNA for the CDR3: TGTGCCAGCAGTTTCGCGGACAGGGACGAGCAGTACGTC.

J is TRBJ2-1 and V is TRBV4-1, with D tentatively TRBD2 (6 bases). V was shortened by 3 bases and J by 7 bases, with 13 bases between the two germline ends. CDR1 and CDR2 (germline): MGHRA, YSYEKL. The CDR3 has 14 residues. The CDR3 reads CASSQTGEWNEQFF. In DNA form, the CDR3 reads TGCGCCAGCAGCCAGACGGGGGAATGGAATGAGCAGTTCTTC.

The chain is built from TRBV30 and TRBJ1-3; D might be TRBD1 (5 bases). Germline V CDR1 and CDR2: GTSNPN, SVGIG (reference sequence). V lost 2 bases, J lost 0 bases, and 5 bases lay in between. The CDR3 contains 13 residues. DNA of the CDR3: TGTGCCTGGAGTACAGGCTCTGGAAACACCATATATTTT. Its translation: CAWSTGSGNTIYF.

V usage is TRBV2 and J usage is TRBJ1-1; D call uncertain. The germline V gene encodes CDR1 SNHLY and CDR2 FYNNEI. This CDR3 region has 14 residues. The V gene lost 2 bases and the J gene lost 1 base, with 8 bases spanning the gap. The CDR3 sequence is CASSESGPNTEAFF. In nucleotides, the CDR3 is TGTGCCAGCAGTGAAAGTGGACCGAACACTGAAGCTTTCTTT.

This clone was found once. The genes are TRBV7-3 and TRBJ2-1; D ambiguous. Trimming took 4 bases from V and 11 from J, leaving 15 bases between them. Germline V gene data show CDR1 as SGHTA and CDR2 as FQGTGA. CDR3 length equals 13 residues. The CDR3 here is CASSSTRRVQQFF. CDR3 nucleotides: TGTGCCAGCAGCTCCACCCGTCGCGTCCAGCAGTTCTTC.

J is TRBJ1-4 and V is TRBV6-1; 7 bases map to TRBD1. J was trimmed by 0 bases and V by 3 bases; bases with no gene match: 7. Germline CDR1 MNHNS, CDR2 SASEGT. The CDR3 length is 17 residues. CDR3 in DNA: TGTGCCAGCAGTGACCGGGACAGTTTCGCAACTAATGAAAAACTGTTTTTT. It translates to CASSDRDSFATNEKLFF.

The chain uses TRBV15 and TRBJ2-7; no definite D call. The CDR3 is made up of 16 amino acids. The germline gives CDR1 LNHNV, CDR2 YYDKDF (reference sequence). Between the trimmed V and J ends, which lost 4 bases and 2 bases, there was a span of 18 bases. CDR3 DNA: TGTGCCACCAGCACCCCGCCCGGGCTCACCCCCTACGAGCAGTACTTC. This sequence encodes CATSTPPGLTPYEQYF. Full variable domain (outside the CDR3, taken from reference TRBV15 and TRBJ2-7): DAMVIQNPRYQVTQFGKPVTLSCSQTLNHNVMYWYQQKSSQAPKLLFHYYDKDFNNEADTPDNFQSRRPNTSFCFLDIRSPGLGDTAMYLCATSTPPGLTPYEQYFGPGTRLTVT.

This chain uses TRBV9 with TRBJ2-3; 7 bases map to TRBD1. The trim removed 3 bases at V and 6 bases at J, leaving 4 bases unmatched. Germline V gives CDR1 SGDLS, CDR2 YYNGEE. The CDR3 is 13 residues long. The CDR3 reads CASSARQGDTQYF. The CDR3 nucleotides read TGTGCCAGCAGCGCGCGACAGGGCGATACGCAGTATTTT.

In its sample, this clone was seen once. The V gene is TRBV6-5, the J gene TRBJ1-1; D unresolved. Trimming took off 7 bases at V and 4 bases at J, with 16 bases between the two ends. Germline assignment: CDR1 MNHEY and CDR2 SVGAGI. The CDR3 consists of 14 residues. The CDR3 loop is CASTPPGVGTEAFF. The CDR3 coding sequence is TGTGCCAGCACTCCCCCCGGGGTTGGCACTGAAGCTTTCTTT.

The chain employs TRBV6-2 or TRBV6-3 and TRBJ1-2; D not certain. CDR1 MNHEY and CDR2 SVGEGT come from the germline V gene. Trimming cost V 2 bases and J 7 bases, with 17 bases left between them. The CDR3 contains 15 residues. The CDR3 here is CASSYGLDEVAGYTF. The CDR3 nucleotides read TGTGCCAGCAGTTACGGACTGGACGAGGTGGCTGGCTACACCTTC.

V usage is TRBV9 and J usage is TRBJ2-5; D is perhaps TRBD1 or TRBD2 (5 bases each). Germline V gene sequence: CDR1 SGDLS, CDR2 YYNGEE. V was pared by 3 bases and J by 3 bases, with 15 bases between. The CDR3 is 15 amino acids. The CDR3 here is CASSERGTGKETQYF. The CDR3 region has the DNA TGTGCCAGCAGCGAGAGAGGGACGGGGAAAGAGACCCAGTACTTC.

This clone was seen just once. The CDR3 DNA sequence: TGTGCCAGCAGCTTATTGGTGGGGGGAGGTTACAATGAGCAGTTCTTC. This encodes CASSLLVGGGYNEQFF. The chain uses TRBV7-9 and TRBJ2-1; tentative D call: TRBD2 (6 bases). The V gene's germline CDR1 is SEHNR and CDR2 FQNEAQ (reference sequence). Trimming cost V 2 bases and J 4 bases, with 15 bases left between them. The CDR3 sequence is 16 residues long.

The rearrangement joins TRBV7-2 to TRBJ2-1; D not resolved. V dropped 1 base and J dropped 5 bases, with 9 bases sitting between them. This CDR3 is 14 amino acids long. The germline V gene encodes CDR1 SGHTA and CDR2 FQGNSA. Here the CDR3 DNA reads TGTGCCAGCAGCTTAGAACGCTTAAACAATGAGCAGTTCTTC. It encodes CASSLERLNNEQFF.

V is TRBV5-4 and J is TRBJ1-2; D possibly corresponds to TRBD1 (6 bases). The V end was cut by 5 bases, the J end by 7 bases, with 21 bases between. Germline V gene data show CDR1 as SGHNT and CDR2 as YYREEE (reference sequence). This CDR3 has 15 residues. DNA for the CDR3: TGTGCCAGCAGTTCTCCTGTCGGGGGGGCCAGTGGCTACACCTTC. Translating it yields CASSSPVGGASGYTF.

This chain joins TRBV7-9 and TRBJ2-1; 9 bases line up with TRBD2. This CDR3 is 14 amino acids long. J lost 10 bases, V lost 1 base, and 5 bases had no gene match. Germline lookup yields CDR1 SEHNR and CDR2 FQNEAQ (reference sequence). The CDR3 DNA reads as TGTGCCAGCAGCTTAGGAATAGCGGGAGACGAGCAGTTCTTC. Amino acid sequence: CASSLGIAGDEQFF.

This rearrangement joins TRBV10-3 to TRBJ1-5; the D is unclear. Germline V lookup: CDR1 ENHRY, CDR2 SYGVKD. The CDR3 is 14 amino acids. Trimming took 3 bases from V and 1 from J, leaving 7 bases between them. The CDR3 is CAISEGISNQPQHF. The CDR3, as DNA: TGTGCCATCAGTGAAGGGATAAGCAATCAGCCCCAGCATTTT.